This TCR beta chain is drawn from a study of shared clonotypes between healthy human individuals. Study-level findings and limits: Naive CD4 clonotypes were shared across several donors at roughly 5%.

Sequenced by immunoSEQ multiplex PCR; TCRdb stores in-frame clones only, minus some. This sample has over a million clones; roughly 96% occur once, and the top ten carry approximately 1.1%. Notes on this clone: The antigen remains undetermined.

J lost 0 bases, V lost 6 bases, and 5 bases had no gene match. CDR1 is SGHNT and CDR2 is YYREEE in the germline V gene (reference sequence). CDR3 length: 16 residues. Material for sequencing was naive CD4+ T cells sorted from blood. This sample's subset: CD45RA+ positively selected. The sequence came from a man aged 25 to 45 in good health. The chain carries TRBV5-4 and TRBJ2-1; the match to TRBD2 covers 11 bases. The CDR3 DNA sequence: TGTGCCAGCAAAGGACTAGCGGGTGACTCCTACAATGAGCAGTTCTTC. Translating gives CASKGLAGDSYNEQFF.